The next 3 T cell receptor beta chains were all read from a single sample in a study of blood T cell repertoires in COVID-19. Using immunoSEQ multiplex PCR, the repertoire was profiled, and TCRdb retains in-frame clones only, with some absent. The table shows 150,000 or so clones, with 77% occurring only once. The sample was peripheral blood. Receptors originate from a woman between 50 and 59 years old with active or convalescent COVID-19.

The chain recombines TRBV20-1 with TRBJ1-1; D is possibly TRBD1 (5 bases). Germline values: CDR1 DFQATT, CDR2 SNEGSKA (reference sequence). V dropped 3 bases and J dropped 5 bases, with 10 bases sitting between them. The CDR3 consists of 12 residues. This CDR3 reads CSASQGVTEAFF. For the CDR3, the DNA is TGCAGTGCTAGTCAAGGGGTTACTGAAGCTTTCTTT.

J is TRBJ1-5 and V is TRBV4-3; no clear D. Trimming removed 2 bases at V and 7 bases at J, with 15 bases between. Germline CDR1 LGHNA, CDR2 YSLEER. CDR3 length equals 15 residues. CDR3 loop: CASSQNAGNEQPQHF. The CDR3 nucleotides read TGCGCCAGCAGCCAAAACGCCGGGAACGAACAGCCCCAGCATTTT.

This clone has a handful of counts. The CDR3 is CASSYKRDRDLFSNQPQHF. CDR3 coding DNA: TGTGCCAGCAGTTACAAGCGGGACAGGGACCTTTTCAGCAATCAGCCCCAGCATTTT. V is TRBV6-2 or TRBV6-3 and J is TRBJ1-5, with 9 bases that match TRBD1. CDR1 and CDR2 (germline): MNHEY, SVGEGT. Germline trimming cut 2 bases from V and 1 base from J; bases unmatched to any gene: 12. The CDR3 consists of 19 residues.